This T cell receptor (beta chain) was sequenced for a study of OX40 agonist ivuxolimab in advanced cancers. In the study overall: Patients were dosed intravenously with ivuxolimab at 0.01 to 10 mg/kg every 2 weeks.

Measured with immunoSEQ multiplex PCR; TCRdb has only the in-frame clones, and not every one. The table includes about 80,000 clones, approximately 91% detected once. V trimming: 5 bases; J trimming: 1 base; junction bases outside the gene matches: 17. This CDR3 is 19 amino acids long. Germline CDR1 SNHLY, CDR2 FYNNEI. The origin of this receptor is an adult with an advanced solid tumor such as melanoma, head and neck, liver or kidney cancer. The chain carries TRBV2 and TRBJ1-1, with 9 bases fitting TRBD1. Sequenced material: CD4+ or CD8+ T cells sorted from blood, taken in a trial of the OX40 agonist ivuxolimab. The CDR3 sequence: CASSRNPGQGRTRNTEAFF. DNA of the CDR3: TGTGCCAGCAGTCGAAATCCGGGACAGGGCCGAACAAGGAACACTGAAGCTTTCTTT.